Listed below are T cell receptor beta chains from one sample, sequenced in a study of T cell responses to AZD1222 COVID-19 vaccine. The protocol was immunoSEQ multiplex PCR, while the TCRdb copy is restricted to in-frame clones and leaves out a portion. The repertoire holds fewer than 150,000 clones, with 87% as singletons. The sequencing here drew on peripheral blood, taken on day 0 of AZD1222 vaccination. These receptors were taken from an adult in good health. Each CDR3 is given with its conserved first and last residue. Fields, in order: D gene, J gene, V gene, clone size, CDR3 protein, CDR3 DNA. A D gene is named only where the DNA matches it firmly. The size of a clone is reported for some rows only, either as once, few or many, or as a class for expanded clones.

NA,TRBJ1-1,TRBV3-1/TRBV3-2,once,CASSLSGTRTEAFF,TGTGCCAGCAGCCTCTCAGGGACAAGGACTGAAGCTTTCTTT
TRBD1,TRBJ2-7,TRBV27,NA,CASKGQENYEQYF,TGTGCCAGCAAGGGACAGGAAAATTACGAGCAGTACTTC
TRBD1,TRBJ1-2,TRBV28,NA,CASSLMDRGYGYTF,TGTGCCAGCAGTTTAATGGACAGGGGCTATGGCTACACCTTC
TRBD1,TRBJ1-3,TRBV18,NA,CASSPRTGYGNTIYF,TGTGCCAGCTCACCACGGACAGGCTATGGAAACACCATATATTTT
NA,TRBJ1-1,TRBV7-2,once,CASSTGRNTEAFF,TGTGCCAGCAGCACCGGACGGAACACTGAAGCTTTCTTT
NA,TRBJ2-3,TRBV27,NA,CASSLQGPGPFTDTQYF,TGTGCCAGCAGTTTACAGGGACCGGGACCGTTCACAGATACGCAGTATTTT
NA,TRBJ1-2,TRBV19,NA,CASTGQGFYGYTF,TGTGCCAGTACAGGGCAGGGTTTCTATGGCTACACCTTC
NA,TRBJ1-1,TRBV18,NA,CASGGQATEAFF,TGTGCCAGCGGCGGGCAGGCGACTGAAGCTTTCTTT
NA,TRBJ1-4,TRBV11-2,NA,CASSKRQETNEKLFF,TGTGCCAGCAGTAAACGACAAGAAACTAATGAAAAACTGTTTTTT
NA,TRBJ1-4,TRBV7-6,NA,CASSRQSATNEKLFF,TGTGCCAGCAGCCGACAGTCAGCAACTAATGAAAAACTGTTTTTT
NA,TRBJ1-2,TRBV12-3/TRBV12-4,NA,CASSLAFGSYTF,TGTGCCAGCAGTTTAGCGTTCGGGAGCTACACCTTC
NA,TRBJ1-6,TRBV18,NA,CASSPKGDSPLHF,TGTGCCAGCTCACCCAAAGGGGATTCACCCCTCCACTTT
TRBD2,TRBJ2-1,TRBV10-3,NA,CAISGIAGGPGNEQFF,TGTGCCATCAGCGGAATAGCGGGGGGGCCAGGGAATGAGCAGTTCTTC
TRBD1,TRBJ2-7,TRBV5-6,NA,CASSLPGQGSEQYF,TGTGCCAGCAGCCTGCCGGGACAGGGGTCCGAGCAGTACTTC
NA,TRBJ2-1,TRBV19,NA,CASRRDRDLTYNEQFF,TGTGCCAGTAGACGGGACCGGGACCTAACTTACAATGAGCAGTTCTTC
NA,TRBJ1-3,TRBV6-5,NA,CASSYDGQSSGNTIYF,TGTGCCAGCAGTTACGATGGACAGTCCTCTGGAAACACCATATATTTT
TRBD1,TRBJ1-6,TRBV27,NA,CASSRDRVSPLHF,TGTGCCAGCAGTCGGGACAGGGTTTCACCCCTCCACTTT
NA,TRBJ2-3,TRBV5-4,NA,CASSLDFGQRTSTDTQYF,TGTGCCAGCAGCTTGGATTTTGGACAGAGGACTAGCACAGATACGCAGTATTTT